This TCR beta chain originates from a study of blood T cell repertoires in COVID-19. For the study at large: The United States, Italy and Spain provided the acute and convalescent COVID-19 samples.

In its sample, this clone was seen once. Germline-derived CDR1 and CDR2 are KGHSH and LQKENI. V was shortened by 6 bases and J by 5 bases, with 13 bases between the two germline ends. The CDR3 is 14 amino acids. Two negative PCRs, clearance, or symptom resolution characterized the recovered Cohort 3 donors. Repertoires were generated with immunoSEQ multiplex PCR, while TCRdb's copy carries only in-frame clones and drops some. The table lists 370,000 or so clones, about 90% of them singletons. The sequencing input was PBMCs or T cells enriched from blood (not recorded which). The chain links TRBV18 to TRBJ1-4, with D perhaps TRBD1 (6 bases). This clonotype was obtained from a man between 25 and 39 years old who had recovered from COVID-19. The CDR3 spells CASSPTGGNEKLFF. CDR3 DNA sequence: TGTGCCAGCTCGCCGACAGGCGGGAATGAAAAACTGTTTTTT.